This T cell receptor (beta chain) was documented in a study of blood T cells in healthy people across ages. CDR3 length: 12 residues. Looked up from germline, CDR1 is SQVTM and CDR2 is ANQGSEA. Findings and caveats of the study: Comparison with aged donors showed that long-lived donors had more naive CD4+ cells and higher diversity. Conclusively comparing naive with antigen-experienced cells was impossible with unsorted PBMCs.

Only one count was recorded for this clonotype. Antigen: not known. A single base separates this from a much larger clone, so it may be a read error. Then a second PCR, running about 6 to 12 cycles, was carried out with a sample-barcoded 5' primer and a J-beta primer mix. A tag from a template-switch adaptor with 12 random nucleotides marked each cDNA molecule. Each single sample gave us at least 3 million CDR3-containing paired-end reads. TCRdb analysed the 5' RACE reads with MiXCR anew, one entry per CDR3 protein. The profile shows around 1,500,000 distinct CDR3 sequences, 28% of them singletons. Sequences were obtained from blood. This sequence was found in a woman in her twenties or thirties in good health. The chain has TRBV29-1 and TRBJ2-4; 8 nucleotides match TRBD1. The CDR3 reads CSVGDRTHIEYF. The DNA of the CDR3 is TGCAGCGTGGGGGACAGGACGCACATTGAGTACTTC.